A single sample gave rise to the 3 T cell receptor beta chains below, sequenced in a study of regulatory T cells in long-lasting Graves disease. In building TCR beta libraries, iRepertoire HTBI primers were used together with Arm-PCR of CDR3 regions. TCRdb re-derived calls from the multiplex PCR reads in MiXCR, one entry per CDR3 protein. This table has 440,000 or so distinct CDR3 sequences, 15% appearing once. The time point here: newly diagnosed GD, antithyroid drugs for less than 3 months. PBMC-extracted RNA yielded the TCR library. The same data also went into a second study, on T cells in Graves' hyperthyroidism and ophthalmopathy.

Sequences were derived from peripheral blood mononuclear cells (PBMCs), sampled at new diagnosis, from a patient treated with antithyroid drugs. The receptors derive from a woman in her 30s with Graves disease.

This clonotype was counted ten times or more. The chain combines TRBV6-2 or TRBV6-3 with TRBJ2-1; D possibly corresponds to TRBD2 (6 bases). CDR1 is MNHEY, CDR2 SVGEGT, per germline. The CDR3 length is 15 residues. V was shortened by 2 bases and J by 8 bases, with 16 bases between the two germline ends. In DNA, the CDR3 is TGTGCCAGCAGTTACGGGACTGCAAGGGGCGATGAGCAGTTCTTC. Translation: CASSYGTARGDEQFF.

At least ten counts were recorded for this clonotype. This rearrangement joins TRBV18 to TRBJ1-1; D is possibly TRBD1 (6 bases). The CDR3 is 14 residues long. Germline V gene data show CDR1 as KGHSH and CDR2 as LQKENI. The germline V and J ends were trimmed by 2 bases and 2 bases, with 9 bases remaining between them. CDR3 region: CASSPAGVNTEAFF. The CDR3 DNA is TGTGCCAGCTCACCAGCAGGGGTCAACACTGAAGCTTTCTTT.

This clonotype was seen at least ten times. The chain employs TRBV18 and TRBJ1-5, with D possibly being TRBD1 (6 bases). Germline V gives CDR1 KGHSH, CDR2 LQKENI. V was shortened by 3 bases and J by 2 bases, with 14 bases between the two germline ends. This CDR3 comprises 16 residues. The CDR3 region is CASSPPGAGGNQPQHF. CDR3 DNA sequence: TGTGCCAGCTCACCCCCAGGGGCAGGGGGCAATCAGCCCCAGCATTTT. Supplemented by reference TRBV18 and TRBJ1-5, the full variable domain reads NAGVMQNPRHLVRRRGQEARLRCSPMKGHSHVYWYRQLPEEGLKFMVYLQKENIIDESGMPKERFSAEFPKEGPSILRIQQVVRGDSAAYFCASSPPGAGGNQPQHFGDGTRLSIL.